This TCR beta chain comes out of a study of T cells in Graves' hyperthyroidism and ophthalmopathy. Regarding the study as a whole: Researchers found most expanded thyroid clonotypes above 0.001 in blood as well. Model output signaled ophthalmopathy a median roughly 6.1 months ahead of onset.

The study excluded patients with uncontrolled infection, other autoimmune disease, pregnancy or lactation. The CDR3 length is 12 residues. Germline loops: CDR1 SQVTM, CDR2 ANQGSEA. V shed 3 bases and J shed 8 bases, with 10 bases lying between them. With respect to this clonotype: What it recognizes is unknown.

RNA transcripts served as the template for amplifying TCR beta CDR3 regions. When the TCR CDR3 underwent first-round RT-PCR, the HTBI primer set was used. TCRdb re-called the multiplex PCR reads through MiXCR, storing one row per CDR3 protein. Of fewer than 700,000 distinct CDR3 sequences detected, about 16% appear once; the ten largest clones hold approximately 3.9%. This rearrangement joins TRBV29-1 to TRBJ2-2; no reliable D call. The source is a woman in her twenties or thirties with Graves' hyperthyroidism. Source material: blood. The CDR3 loop is CSVETSTGELFF. In DNA, the CDR3 is TGCAGCGTTGAGACTTCTACGGGGGAGCTGTTTTTT.